Each of the 2 T cell receptor beta chains below was sequenced from the same sample in a study of breast tumors, draining lymph nodes, adjacent tissues. Samples came from axillary lymph nodes draining the breast cancer. TCRdb independently ran MiXCR on the multiplex PCR reads; one entry per CDR3 protein. The table has about 300,000 distinct CDR3 sequences, roughly 30% seen once. Source material: axillary lymph node tissue. The receptors stem from a female donor with breast cancer. Some clones in this sample may be carry-over from other donors' samples.

Ten or more counts support this clonotype. The chain couples TRBV20-1 to TRBJ1-2; D remains unclear. V lost 5 bases and J 1 base, leaving 11 bases between the germline ends. Per germline, CDR1 DFQATT and CDR2 SNEGSKA (reference sequence). CDR3 length: 13 amino acids. The CDR3 nucleotides read TGCAGTGCTCCTGTAACCAGTAACTATGGCTACACCTTC. It codes for CSAPVTSNYGYTF.

As for this clonotype: This may arise from a read error, as a much more abundant clone is one base away. The CDR3 carries no conserved terminal phenylalanine or tryptophan, so it likely arises from a read error. The V gene is TRBV20-1, the J gene TRBJ2-7; either TRBD1 or TRBD2 may supply D (5 bases each). This CDR3 comprises 16 residues. V lost 4 bases, J lost 0 bases, and 19 bases lay in between. CDR1 and CDR2 from the germline V gene are DFQATT and SNEGSKA (reference sequence). DNA of the CDR3: TGCAGTGCTACCTCCGCAGGGAGCGGCACCTCCTACGAGCAGTACCTC. It yields the protein CSATSAGSGTSYEQYL.